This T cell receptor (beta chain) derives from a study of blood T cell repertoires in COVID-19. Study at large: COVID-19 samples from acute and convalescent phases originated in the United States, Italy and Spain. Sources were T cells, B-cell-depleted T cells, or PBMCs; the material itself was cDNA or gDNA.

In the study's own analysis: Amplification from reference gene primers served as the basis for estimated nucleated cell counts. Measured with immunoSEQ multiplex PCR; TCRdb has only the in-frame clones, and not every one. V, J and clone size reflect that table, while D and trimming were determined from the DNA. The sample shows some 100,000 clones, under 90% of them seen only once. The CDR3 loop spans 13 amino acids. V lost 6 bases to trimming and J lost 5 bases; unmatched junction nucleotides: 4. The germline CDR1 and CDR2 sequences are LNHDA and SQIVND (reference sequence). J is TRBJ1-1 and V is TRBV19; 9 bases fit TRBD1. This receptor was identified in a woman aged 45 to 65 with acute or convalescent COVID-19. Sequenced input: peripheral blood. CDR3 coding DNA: TGTGCCAGTAGGAGGACAGGGGTGACTGAAGCTTTCTTT. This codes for CASRRTGVTEAFF.